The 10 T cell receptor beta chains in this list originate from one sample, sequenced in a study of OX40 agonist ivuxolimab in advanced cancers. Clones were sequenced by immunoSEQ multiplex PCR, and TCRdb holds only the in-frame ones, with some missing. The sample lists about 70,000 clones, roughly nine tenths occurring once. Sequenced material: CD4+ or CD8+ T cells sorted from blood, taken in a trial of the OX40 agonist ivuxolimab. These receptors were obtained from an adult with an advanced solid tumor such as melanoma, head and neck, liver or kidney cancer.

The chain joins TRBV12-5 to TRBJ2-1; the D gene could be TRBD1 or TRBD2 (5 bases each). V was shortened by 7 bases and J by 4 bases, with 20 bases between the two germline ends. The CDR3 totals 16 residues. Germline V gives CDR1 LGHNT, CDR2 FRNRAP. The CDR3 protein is CASDPFLRGSYNEQFF. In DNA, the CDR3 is TGTGCTAGTGACCCCTTCCTCCGGGGCTCGTACAATGAGCAGTTCTTC.

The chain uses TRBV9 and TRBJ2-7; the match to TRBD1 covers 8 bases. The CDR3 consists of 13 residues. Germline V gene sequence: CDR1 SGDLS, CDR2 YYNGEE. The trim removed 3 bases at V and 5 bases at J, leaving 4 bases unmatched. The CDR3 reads CASSEAGGHEQYF. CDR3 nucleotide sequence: TGTGCCAGCAGCGAAGCAGGGGGCCACGAGCAGTACTTC.

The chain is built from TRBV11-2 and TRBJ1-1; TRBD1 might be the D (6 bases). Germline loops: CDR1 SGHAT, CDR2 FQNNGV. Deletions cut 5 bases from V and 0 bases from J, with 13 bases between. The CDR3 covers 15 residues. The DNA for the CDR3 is TGTGCCAGCAGCCCCGGACAGTTCATGAACACTGAAGCTTTCTTT. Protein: CASSPGQFMNTEAFF.

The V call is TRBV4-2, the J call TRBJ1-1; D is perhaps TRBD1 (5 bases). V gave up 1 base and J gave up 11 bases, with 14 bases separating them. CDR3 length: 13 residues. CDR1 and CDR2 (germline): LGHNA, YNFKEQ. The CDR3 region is CASSQVPRDSAFF. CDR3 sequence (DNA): TGTGCCAGCAGCCAAGTCCCCAGGGATTCGGCTTTCTTT.

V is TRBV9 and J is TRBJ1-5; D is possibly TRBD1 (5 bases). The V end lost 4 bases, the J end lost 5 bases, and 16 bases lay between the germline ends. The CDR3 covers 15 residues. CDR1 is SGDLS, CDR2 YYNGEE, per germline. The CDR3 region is CASSPGVRGDQPQHF. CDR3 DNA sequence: TGTGCCAGCAGCCCGGGGGTGAGGGGAGATCAGCCCCAGCATTTT.

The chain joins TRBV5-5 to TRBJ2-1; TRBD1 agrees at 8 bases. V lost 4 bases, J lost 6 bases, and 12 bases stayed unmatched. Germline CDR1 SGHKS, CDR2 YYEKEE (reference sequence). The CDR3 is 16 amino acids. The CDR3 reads CASSLYDRGIINEQFF. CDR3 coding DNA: TGTGCCAGCAGCCTCTACGACAGGGGAATTATCAATGAGCAGTTCTTC.

CDR3 DNA sequence: TGTGCCAGCAGCTTATTGGGGGGAGAAAAACTGTTTTTT. Protein product: CASSLLGGEKLFF. The chain joins TRBV7-9 to TRBJ1-4; possibly TRBD1 for D (5 bases). Germline CDR1 and CDR2: SEHNR and FQNEAQ (reference sequence). The CDR3 has 13 residues. Trimming stripped 2 bases from V and 8 bases from J, with 9 bases between.

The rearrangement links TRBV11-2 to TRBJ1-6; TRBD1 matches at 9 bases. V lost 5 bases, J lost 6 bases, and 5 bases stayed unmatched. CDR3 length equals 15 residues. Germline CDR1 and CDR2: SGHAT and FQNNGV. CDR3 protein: CASSLGTGSNSPLHF. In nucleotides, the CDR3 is TGTGCCAGCAGCCTCGGGACAGGGTCTAATTCACCCCTCCACTTT.

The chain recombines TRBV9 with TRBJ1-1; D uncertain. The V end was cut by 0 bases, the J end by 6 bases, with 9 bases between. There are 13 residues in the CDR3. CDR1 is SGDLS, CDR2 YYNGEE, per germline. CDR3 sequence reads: CASSVGSGSEAFF. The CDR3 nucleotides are TGTGCCAGCAGCGTAGGTTCCGGCTCTGAAGCTTTCTTT.

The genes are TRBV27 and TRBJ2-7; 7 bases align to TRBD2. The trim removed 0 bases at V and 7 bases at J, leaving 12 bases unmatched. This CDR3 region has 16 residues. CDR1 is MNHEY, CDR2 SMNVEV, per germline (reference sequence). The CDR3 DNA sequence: TGTGCCAGCAGTTTATCGACTACCGGGACTACGGAAGAGCAGTACTTC. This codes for CASSLSTTGTTEEQYF.